The 9 T cell receptor beta chains reported below all come from one sample, sequenced in a study of shared clonotypes between healthy human individuals. Positively selected for CCR7, the CD45RO-negative cells used as naive CD8 cells excluded terminally differentiated effector memory CD45RA+ cells. Produced via immunoSEQ multiplex PCR; TCRdb's table is partial and in-frame only. The data hold about 750,000 clones, with around 92% observed a single time. The sequenced sample was naive CD8+ T cells sorted from blood. These receptors all stem from a man aged 25-40 years in good health.

With regard to this clone: Other DNA sequences in this specimen translate into the identical CDR3. The chain joins TRBV19 to TRBJ2-1; 9 nucleotides agree with TRBD1. The junction had 3 bases not matched to a gene; V was cut back by 3 bases and J by 0 bases. The CDR3 totals 16 residues. Germline CDR1 is LNHDA and CDR2 is SQIVND (reference sequence). The CDR3 DNA reads as TGTGCCAGTAGTATTTTGACAGGGGGCTCCTACAATGAGCAGTTCTTC. It specifies CASSILTGGSYNEQFF. The whole variable domain, filled in from reference TRBV19 and TRBJ2-1, reads DGGITQSPKYLFRKEGQNVTLSCEQNLNHDAMYWYRQDPGQGLRLIYYSQIVNDFQKGDIAEGYSVSREKKESFPLTVTSAQKNPTAFYLCASSILTGGSYNEQFFGPGTRLTVL.

This clone was found once. V gene TRBV27 combines with J gene TRBJ2-1, with D possibly TRBD1 on 6 matching bases. This CDR3 region has 16 residues. The germline CDR1 and CDR2 sequences are MNHEY and SMNVEV (reference sequence). Trimming took 5 bases from V and 6 from J, leaving 20 bases between them. CDR3: CASSPSQGPFFNEQFF. CDR3 nucleotides: TGTGCCAGCAGTCCCTCACAGGGTCCCTTCTTCAATGAGCAGTTCTTC.

The J gene is TRBJ1-5, the V gene TRBV7-9, with no clear D. The germline V and J ends were trimmed by 5 bases and 1 base, with 15 bases remaining between them. CDR3 length: 16 amino acids. CDR1 and CDR2 (germline): SEHNR, FQNEAQ (reference sequence). CDR3 region: CASSPGWGRSNQPQHF. CDR3 DNA: TGTGCCAGCAGCCCAGGCTGGGGTAGGAGCAATCAGCCCCAGCATTTT.

The gene calls are TRBV5-6 and TRBJ2-7; TRBD2 might be the D (5 bases). Germline V gene sequence: CDR1 SGHDT, CDR2 YYEEEE. The CDR3 consists of 15 residues. The germline V and J ends were trimmed by 0 bases and 0 bases, with 10 bases remaining between them. The CDR3 spells CASSLEMGSSYEQYF. The CDR3 bases are TGTGCCAGCAGCTTGGAAATGGGGAGCTCCTACGAGCAGTACTTC.

The chain couples TRBV6-5 to TRBJ2-5, with 7 bases identical to TRBD1. This CDR3 contains 13 residues. Trimming took 6 bases from V and 2 from J; bases not matched to a gene: 3. Per the germline V gene, CDR1 is MNHEY and CDR2 is SVGAGI. The CDR3: CASRNRGQETQYF. The CDR3 DNA follows: TGTGCCAGCAGAAACAGGGGACAAGAGACCCAGTACTTC.

The V gene is TRBV6-6, the J gene TRBJ1-5; no definite D call. V lost 0 bases, J lost 3 bases, and 9 bases lay in between. Germline V gene lookup returns CDR1 MNHNY and CDR2 SVGAGI (reference sequence). This CDR3 is built from 15 residues. CDR3 nucleotides: TGTGCCAGCAGTTACTCGGGAGGCCCCAATCAGCCCCAGCATTTT. Residues: CASSYSGGPNQPQHF.

This chain joins TRBV7-9 and TRBJ2-7; 9 bases map to TRBD1. Germline assignment: CDR1 SEHNR and CDR2 FQNEAQ (reference sequence). Unmatched junction bases numbered 9, after V lost 5 bases and J lost 1 base. CDR3 length equals 16 residues. The CDR3: CASSKGGTGISYEQYF. CDR3 in DNA: TGTGCCAGCAGCAAGGGCGGGACAGGGATATCCTACGAGCAGTACTTC.

The genes are TRBV5-1 and TRBJ2-3, with D perhaps TRBD1 or TRBD2 (5 bases each). Trimming removed 3 bases from V and 3 bases from J, with 11 bases in between. The CDR3 runs 14 residues. Germline lookup yields CDR1 SGHRS and CDR2 YFSETQ. This chain's CDR3 is CASSWDQLTDTQYF. CDR3 DNA: TGCGCCAGCAGCTGGGACCAGCTTACAGATACGCAGTATTTT.

V is TRBV7-9 and J is TRBJ2-1, with TRBD2 matching 13 bases. Germline CDR1 and CDR2: SEHNR and FQNEAQ (reference sequence). J lost 6 bases, V lost 5 bases, and 7 bases had no gene match. This CDR3 contains 16 residues. CDR3 in DNA: TGTGCCAGCAGCCCGCGGACTAGCGGGAGTTCCAATGAGCAGTTCTTC. As protein: CASSPRTSGSSNEQFF.